This T cell receptor beta chain emerged from a study of T cell changes during pregnancy in multiple sclerosis. The CDR3 contains 15 residues. The V end lost 0 bases, the J end lost 3 bases, and 9 bases lay between the germline ends. In germline, CDR1 is GTSNPN, CDR2 SVGIG (reference sequence). Sequencing used immunoSEQ multiplex PCR; TCRdb keeps in-frame clones, though not all of them. This sample yields under 55,000 clones, of which about nine tenths are seen a single time; about 0.6% belongs to the top ten. The sequencing used CD4+ T cells from peripheral blood mononuclear cells, collected after pregnancy. The rearrangement joins TRBV30 to TRBJ2-6; D gene ambiguous. The sequence derives from a female donor in good health, enrolled as a control in a pregnancy study. The CDR3 bases are TGTGCCTGGAGTGTGGTGAGTGGTGGGGCCAACGTCCTGACTTTC. Protein: CAWSVVSGGANVLTF. Full variable domain (missing parts from reference TRBV30 and TRBJ2-6): SQTIHQWPATLVQPVGSPLSLECTVEGTSNPNLYWYRQAAGRGLQLLFYSVGIGQISSEVPQNLSASRPQDRQFILSSKKLLLSDSGFYLCAWSVVSGGANVLTFGAGSRLTVL.